These 12 T cell receptor beta chains came from one sample sequenced in a study of PD-1 blockade in classical Hodgkin lymphoma. In every patient, relapse followed autologous stem cell transplantation, while exposure to brentuximab vedotin differed. The assay was immunoSEQ multiplex PCR, and TCRdb's table has in-frame clones only and misses some. This repertoire shows 66,000 or so clones, 71% found once; its top ten account for over 7.5%. Sequences were derived from peripheral blood mononuclear cells (PBMCs), sampled before the second cycle of nivolumab. All receptors derive from a human donor with classical Hodgkin lymphoma.

The chain couples TRBV5-1 to TRBJ2-3, with 9 bases matching TRBD2. The CDR3 extends over 16 amino acids. Germline CDR1 and CDR2: SGHRS and YFSETQ. The V and J ends lost 6 bases and 5 bases, in that order; junction bases with no gene match: 13. The CDR3, as DNA: TGCGCCAGCAAACTAATGGCGGGGGGGCCTGGAGATACGCAGTATTTT. This encodes CASKLMAGGPGDTQYF.

The rearrangement uses TRBV11-2 and TRBJ2-7, with TRBD1 matching 7 bases. The length of the CDR3 is 14 residues. Per the germline V gene, CDR1 is SGHAT and CDR2 is FQNNGV. V was pared by 3 bases and J by 0 bases, with 2 bases of the junction left unmatched. The DNA for the CDR3 is TGTGCCAGCAGCTTGACAGGGAGCTCCTACGAGCAGTACTTC. This encodes CASSLTGSSYEQYF.

This chain joins TRBV28 and TRBJ2-1, with D perhaps matching TRBD2 (5 bases). The CDR3 is made up of 12 amino acids. Germline assignment: CDR1 MDHEN and CDR2 SYDVKM. V was pared by 5 bases and J by 9 bases, with 11 bases between. The DNA for the CDR3 is TGTGCCAGCAGTCAGAGGGTTCCTGAGCAGTTCTTC. Translation: CASSQRVPEQFF.

The chain's CDR3 is CASSAGHWQFF. In nucleotides, the CDR3 is TGTGCCAGCAGCGCGGGACACTGGCAGTTCTTC. The chain combines TRBV6-5 with TRBJ2-1; the D call may be TRBD1 or TRBD2 (6 bases each). This CDR3 comprises 11 residues. The V end was cut by 6 bases, the J end by 12 bases, with 12 bases between. The germline V gene has CDR1 MNHEY and CDR2 SVGAGI.

The chain joins TRBV7-9 to TRBJ2-2; TRBD1 might be the D (6 bases). CDR1 is SEHNR, CDR2 FQNEAQ, per germline (reference sequence). There are 15 residues in the CDR3. V gave up 1 base and J gave up 2 bases, with 8 bases separating them. The CDR3 region has the DNA TGTGCCAGCAGCTTAGTCAGGGGTAACACCGGGGAGCTGTTTTTT. This codes for CASSLVRGNTGELFF.

The chain has TRBV5-6 and TRBJ1-2; D perhaps matches TRBD1 (6 bases). Germline CDR1 reads SGHDT; CDR2 reads YYEEEE. The CDR3 has 14 residues. The V end was cut by 4 bases, the J end by 4 bases, with 14 bases between. The CDR3 sequence is CASSPGDTGYGYTF. The DNA of the CDR3 is TGTGCCAGCAGCCCGGGGGACACCGGCTATGGCTACACCTTC. The full variable domain, with the rest looked up from reference TRBV5-6 and TRBJ1-2, is DAGVTQSPTHLIKTRGQQVTLRCSPKSGHDTVSWYQQALGQGPQFIFQYYEEEERQRGNFPDRFSGHQFPNYSSELNVNALLLGDSALYLCASSPGDTGYGYTFGSGTRLTVV.

Details on this clone: The same CDR3 arises from other DNA sequences in this sample as well. The chain uses TRBV7-2 and TRBJ1-5, with 7 bases that match TRBD1. V shed 5 bases and J 4 bases; nucleotides not matched to a gene: 5. CDR1 is SGHTA and CDR2 is FQGNSA in the germline V gene. The CDR3 runs to 14 residues. The CDR3 DNA reads as TGTGCCAGCAGCCCTCAGGGGGGAAATCAGCCCCAGCATTTT. Its translation: CASSPQGGNQPQHF.

This chain joins TRBV5-1 and TRBJ2-2; D ambiguous. V lost 1 base and J lost 0, with 16 bases in between. Germline V gene lookup returns CDR1 SGHRS and CDR2 YFSETQ. The CDR3 has 18 amino acids. CDR3 nucleotides: TGCGCCAGCAGCTTGTGGCGCAAAGGAGTCGCGAACACCGGGGAGCTGTTTTTT. Amino acids: CASSLWRKGVANTGELFF.

This clone was recorded a few times. This chain joins TRBV5-1 and TRBJ2-1; D perhaps matches TRBD1 (6 bases). This CDR3 region has 16 residues. The ends were cut back, 4 bases at V and 7 bases at J, with 21 bases in the middle. CDR1 is SGHRS and CDR2 is YFSETQ in the germline V gene. The CDR3 DNA reads TGCGCCAGCAGCCGATCGGACAGTCCCCGAGGGAATGAGCAGTTCTTC. Translation: CASSRSDSPRGNEQFF.

This clone has just one count. The chain combines TRBV2 with TRBJ1-1; D might be TRBD1 (5 bases). The CDR3 totals 14 residues. CDR1 is SNHLY and CDR2 is FYNNEI in the germline V gene. Trimming took off 6 bases at V and 1 base at J, with 12 bases between the two ends. The CDR3 region has the DNA TGTGCCAGCAGACCCGGGACCCCGAACACTGAAGCTTTCTTT. Protein product: CASRPGTPNTEAFF.

The rearrangement links TRBV2 to TRBJ1-1, with D unclear. Germline V gene lookup returns CDR1 SNHLY and CDR2 FYNNEI. The CDR3 runs to 11 residues. Trimming took off 3 bases at V and 4 bases at J, with 3 bases between the two ends. The CDR3 loop reads CASSDITEAFF. Written as DNA, the CDR3 is TGTGCCAGCAGTGACATCACTGAAGCTTTCTTT.

J is TRBJ2-1 and V is TRBV5-4; D is unresolved. The germline CDR1 and CDR2 sequences are SGHNT and YYREEE (reference sequence). CDR3 length equals 14 residues. V was shortened by 1 base and J by 0 bases, with 5 bases between the two germline ends. As DNA, the CDR3 is TGTGCCAGCAGCTTGCTGAGCTCCTACAATGAGCAGTTCTTC. Amino acid sequence: CASSLLSSYNEQFF.